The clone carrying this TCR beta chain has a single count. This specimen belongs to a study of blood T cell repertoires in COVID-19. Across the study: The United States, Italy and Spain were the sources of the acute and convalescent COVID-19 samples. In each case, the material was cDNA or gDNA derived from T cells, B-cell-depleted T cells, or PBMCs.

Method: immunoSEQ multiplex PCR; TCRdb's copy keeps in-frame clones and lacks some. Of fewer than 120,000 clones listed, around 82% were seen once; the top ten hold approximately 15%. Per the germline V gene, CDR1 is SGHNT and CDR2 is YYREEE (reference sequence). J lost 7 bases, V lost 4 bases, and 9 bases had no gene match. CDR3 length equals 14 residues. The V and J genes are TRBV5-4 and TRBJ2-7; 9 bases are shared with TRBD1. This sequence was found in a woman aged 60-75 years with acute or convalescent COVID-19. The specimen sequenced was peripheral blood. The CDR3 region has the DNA TGTGCCAGCAGCCCCCGGACAGGGGAAAATGAGCAGTACTTC. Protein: CASSPRTGENEQYF.